This TCR beta chain came from a study of cytomegalovirus exposure and HLA in healthy donors. Study-level background: In terms of ancestry, the Caucasian-associated cluster contained roughly 80% of the 300 to 400 genotyped donors. General study findings and limits: Cytomegalovirus-associated status was assigned to more than 150 TCR beta chains. As a later analysis showed, a missense DCLRE1C variant was linked to trimming of TCR beta V- and J-genes. Through in vitro validation, three CMV-associated chains were shown to be specific for CMV antigens.

Germline V gene lookup returns CDR1 MNHNY and CDR2 SVGAGI (reference sequence). The germline V and J ends were trimmed by 1 base and 4 bases, with 13 bases remaining between them. CDR3 size: 15 residues. About this clone itself: The antigen is not known.

In the PCR, 60 Vbeta and 13 Jbeta primers were used. TCRdb's table, derived via immunoSEQ multiplex PCR, lists solely in-frame clones and lacks some. The sample yields over 100,000 clones, around four fifths seen once. This chain links TRBV6-6 with TRBJ1-1, with D uncertain. Sequencing input: PBMCs. The source is a man in his forties or fifties in good health and CMV-seronegative. CDR3 in amino acids: CASSYYPGMGTEAFF. The CDR3 nucleotides are TGTGCCAGCAGTTACTATCCGGGGATGGGCACTGAAGCTTTCTTT.